The 2 T cell receptor beta chains in this list originate from one sample, sequenced in a study of glioma-infiltrating T cells. The iRepertoire nested amplicon-rescue multiplex PCR amplified TCR alpha and beta CDR3s from RNA. TCRdb analysed the multiplex PCR reads with MiXCR anew, one entry per CDR3 protein. The sample contains 400,000 or so distinct CDR3 sequences, less than 50% of which appear only once. Sequencing was done on a sample of glioma tissue, nonneoplastic brain tissue, or PBMCs (not recorded which). The origin of the receptors is a human donor with low-grade glioma or glioblastoma, undergoing nonglioma brain surgery, or in good health (not recorded which).

Points on this clonotype: A much larger clone differs from this one at a single base, so this may be a read error. V is TRBV6-9 and J is TRBJ1-1; perhaps TRBD1 as D (5 bases). The V and J ends lost 4 bases and 10 bases respectively, with 19 bases between them. This CDR3 comprises 14 residues. CDR1 and CDR2 (germline): MNHGY, SVAAGI. For the CDR3, the DNA is TGTGCCAGCAGTTCGTGGACACTACCCATGGGAGCTTTCTTT. Translating gives CASSSWTLPMGAFF.

About this clonotype: This may come from a read error, since a much larger clone is one base off. This likely comes from a read error, as the CDR3 has no conserved phenylalanine or tryptophan at its end. The genes are TRBV27 and TRBJ2-1; 9 bases map to TRBD2. V gave up 6 bases and J gave up 8 bases; unmatched junction bases: 11. CDR3 size: 15 residues. The germline V gene encodes CDR1 MNHEY and CDR2 SMNVEV (reference sequence). The CDR3: CASRRLAALGDEQFL. Here the CDR3 DNA reads TGTGCCAGCAGGCGACTAGCGGCTCTGGGCGATGAGCAGTTCCTC.